Sequencing of this TCR beta chain was carried out in a study of Ad26.COV2.S vaccination and SARS-CoV-2 variants (dated by TCRdb to the early 2020s). For context, the study as a whole: TCRbeta repertoire sequencing served as the tool for gauging how specific and how broad the SARS-CoV-2-reactive T cell receptors were following Ad26.COV2.S vaccination. The TCR-sequenced set comprised around 30 samples: roughly 19 Ad26.COV2.S vaccine recipients, 5 placebo recipients and 8 SARS-CoV-2 convalescent individuals. Paper-wide results and their limitations: Higher spike-specific TCR breadth was observed in Ad26.COV2.S recipients than in placebo recipients (P = 0.0014). The authors noted that the TCR breadth and depth analyses may have underestimated total T cell responses. After vaccination, spike-specific CD8+ and CD4+ T cell responses were reported to show substantial breadth. Non-spike TCR breadth was comparable between vaccine and placebo recipients, consistent with the vaccine containing only spike.

The time point label here, explained by the study, means: individuals recovered from natural SARS-CoV-2 infection. The immunoSEQ Assay was the method used to sequence TCRbeta CDR3 regions. After extraction, genomic DNA underwent amplification by bias-controlled multiplex PCR, followed by high-throughput sequencing. The authors processed their data as follows. Collapsing and filtering of sequences were performed to quantify the absolute abundance of each unique TCRbeta CDR3 region. Usable DNA was measured by amplifying reference genes present in all nucleated cells, and TCRbeta template counts were normalized to that usable DNA to estimate T cell fraction. Repertoire TCRs were annotated as SARS-CoV-2-specific when V gene, CDR3 amino acid sequence and J gene were exactly matched to a known reactive TCR set. MIRA supplied the reference SARS-CoV-2 TCR set, which was filtered for enrichment in COVID-19-positive ImmuneCODE repertoires so that public or cross-reactive TCRs were removed. Drawing on the MIRA antigens, annotated TCRs were analysed further at the level of specific ORF or position within ORF. Depth was the summed frequency of annotated unique rearrangements, while breadth was defined as annotated unique rearrangements over total unique productive rearrangements. Two-sided Wilcoxon rank-sum tests were applied when comparing TCR breadth between groups. TCRdb took this table from immuneACCESS and kept in-frame rearrangements with V and J called. Such tables lack part of the clones; where checked against another copy, unresolved V genes explain under half of the gap, and the rest is unexplained. V and J calls and clone size are given by that table; D and trimming were obtained from the DNA. The sample includes around 100,000 clones, with 80% observed a single time. Of the sample, 15% to 20% is held by the ten largest clones.

Of note for this clone: No antigen is known for it. Nothing much larger sits one base from this clone, and base qualities are not available.

This clonotype was obtained from a human donor who had recovered from COVID-19. This material consisted of peripheral blood, taken after recovery from COVID-19.

The nucleotide sequence is TGTGCCTGGAGTGAAGGAAACAATCAGCCCCAGCATTTT. Protein translation: CAWSEGNNQPQHF. The receptor chain draws on TRBV30 and TRBJ1-5; too little of a D gene remains to name it. Relative to germline, V is 1 base shorter and J is 3 bases shorter, with 7 bases between their ends. The CDR3 covers 13 residues, taking in both the cysteine and the phenylalanine. Here the CDR3 DNA is all that survives: 39 bases in frame from base 1. The germline V gene (reference sequence) supplies CDR1 GTSNPN and CDR2 SVGIG. With all but the CDR3 taken from the reference TRBV30 and TRBJ1-5 genes, the full variable domain is: SQTIHQWPATLVQPVGSPLSLECTVEGTSNPNLYWYRQAAGRGLQLLFYSVGIGQISSEVPQNLSASRPQDRQFILSSKKLLLSDSGFYLCAWSEGNNQPQHFGDGTRLSIL.